This record concerns one T cell receptor beta chain sequence. Its antigen is currently unknown. One junction end does not reproduce the germline sequence, and a read error may be involved. This sample is drawn from a study of T-cell reconstitution after alpha-beta-depleted transplantation in children. Broader study findings: Most T-cell counts and diversity one year after the transplant came from T cells that were newly produced. Several hundred graft clones that had expanded were reportedly the source of alpha-beta T cells about two months after transplant. Day-60 TCRbeta diversity that was high in some patients was derived from surviving recipient T cells and thymic progenitors.

This CDR3 spans 19 amino acids. Germline values: CDR1 SGHDT, CDR2 YYEEEE. The TCRbeta library incorporated unique molecular identifiers. A single record per CDR3 protein comes from TCRdb applying MiXCR to the PCR reads. Of 95,000 to 150,000 distinct CDR3 sequences listed, roughly 23% are singletons. This TCR came from a male patient aged 2-10 years who had a stem cell transplant for chronic granulomatous disease, so the T cells may come from the graft donor. The sequences come from PBMCs, mostly from graft donor cells, collected 180 days after TCRalphabeta/CD19-depleted stem cell transplant. V usage is TRBV5-6 and J usage is TRBJ2-2; 9 nucleotides agree with TRBD2. The CDR3 loop is CASTLGLALEYEGTGELFF. CDR3 bases: TGTGCCAGCACCTTGGGACTAGCTCTTGAATATGAAGGCACCGGGGAGCTGTTTTTT.